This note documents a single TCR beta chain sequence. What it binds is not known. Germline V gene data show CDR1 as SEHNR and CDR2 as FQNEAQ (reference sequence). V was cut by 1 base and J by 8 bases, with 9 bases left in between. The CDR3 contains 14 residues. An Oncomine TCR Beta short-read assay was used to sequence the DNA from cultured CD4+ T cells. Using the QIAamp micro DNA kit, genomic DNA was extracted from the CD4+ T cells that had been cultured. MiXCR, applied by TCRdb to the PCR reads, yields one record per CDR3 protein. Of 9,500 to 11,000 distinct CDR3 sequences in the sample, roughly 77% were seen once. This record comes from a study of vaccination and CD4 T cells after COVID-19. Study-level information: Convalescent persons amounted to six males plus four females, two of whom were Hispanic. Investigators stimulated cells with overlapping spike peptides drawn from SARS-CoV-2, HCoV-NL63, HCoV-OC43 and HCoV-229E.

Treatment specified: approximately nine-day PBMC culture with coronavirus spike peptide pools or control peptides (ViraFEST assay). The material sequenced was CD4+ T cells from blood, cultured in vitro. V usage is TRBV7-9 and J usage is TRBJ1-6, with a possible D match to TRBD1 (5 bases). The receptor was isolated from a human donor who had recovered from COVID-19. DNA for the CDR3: TGTGCCAGCAGCTTAGGCCCGGGGGATTCACCCCTCCACTTT. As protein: CASSLGPGDSPLHF.